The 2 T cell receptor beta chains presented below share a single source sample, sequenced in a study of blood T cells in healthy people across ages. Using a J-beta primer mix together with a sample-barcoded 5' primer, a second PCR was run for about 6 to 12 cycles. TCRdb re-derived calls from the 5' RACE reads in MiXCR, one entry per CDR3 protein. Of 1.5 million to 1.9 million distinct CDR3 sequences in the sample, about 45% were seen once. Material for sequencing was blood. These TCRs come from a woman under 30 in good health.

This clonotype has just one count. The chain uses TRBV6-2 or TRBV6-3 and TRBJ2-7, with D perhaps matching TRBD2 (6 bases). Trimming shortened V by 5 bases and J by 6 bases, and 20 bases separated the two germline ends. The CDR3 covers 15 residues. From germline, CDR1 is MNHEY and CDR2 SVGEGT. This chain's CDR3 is CASSPGDGGTIEQYF. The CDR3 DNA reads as TGTGCCAGCAGTCCGGGGGACGGAGGTACAATCGAGCAGTACTTC.

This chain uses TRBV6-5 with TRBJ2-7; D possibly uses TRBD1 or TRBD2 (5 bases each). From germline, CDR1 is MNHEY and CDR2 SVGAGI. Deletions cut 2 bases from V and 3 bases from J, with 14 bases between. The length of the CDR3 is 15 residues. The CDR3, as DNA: TGTGCCAGCAGTTACAGGGGACGGGGAATCTACGAGCAGTACTTC. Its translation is CASSYRGRGIYEQYF.